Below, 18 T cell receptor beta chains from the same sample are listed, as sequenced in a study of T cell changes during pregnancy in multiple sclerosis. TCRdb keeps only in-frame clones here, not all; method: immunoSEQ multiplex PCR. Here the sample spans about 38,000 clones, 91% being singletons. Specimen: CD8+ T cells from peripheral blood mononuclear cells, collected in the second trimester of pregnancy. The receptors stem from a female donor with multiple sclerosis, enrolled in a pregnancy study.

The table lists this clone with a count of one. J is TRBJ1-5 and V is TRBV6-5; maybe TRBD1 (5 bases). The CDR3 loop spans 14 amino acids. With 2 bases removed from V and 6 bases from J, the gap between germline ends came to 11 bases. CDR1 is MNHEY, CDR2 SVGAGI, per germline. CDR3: CASSYAGRAQPQHF. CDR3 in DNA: TGTGCCAGCAGTTACGCAGGGAGGGCTCAGCCCCAGCATTTT.

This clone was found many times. CDR3 nucleotide sequence: TGTGCCAGCAGCTTGGGAGACAGGGGACTCCTTTACTATGGCTACACCTTC. Amino acid sequence: CASSLGDRGLLYYGYTF. This chain joins TRBV5-5 and TRBJ1-2, with 8 bases aligning to TRBD1. V dropped 0 bases and J dropped 3; count of bases not matched to a gene: 10. CDR1 SGHKS and CDR2 YYEKEE come from the germline V gene (reference sequence). The CDR3 sequence is 17 residues long. Full variable domain (outside the CDR3, taken from reference TRBV5-5 and TRBJ1-2): DAGVTQSPTHLIKTRGQQVTLRCSPISGHKSVSWYQQVLGQGPQFIFQYYEKEERGRGNFPDRFSARQFPNYSSELNVNALLLGDSALYLCASSLGDRGLLYYGYTFGSGTRLTVV.

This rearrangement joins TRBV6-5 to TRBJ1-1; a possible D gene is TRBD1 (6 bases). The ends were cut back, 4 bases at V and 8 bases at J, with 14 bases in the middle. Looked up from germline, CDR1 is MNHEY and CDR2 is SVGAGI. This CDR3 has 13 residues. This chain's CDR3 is CASSSPGTPEAFF. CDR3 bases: TGTGCCAGCAGTTCCCCCGGGACACCAGAAGCTTTCTTT.

CDR3 residues: CASSPTGTENTEAFF. CDR3 DNA sequence: TGTGCCAGCTCACCAACGGGGACAGAGAACACTGAAGCTTTCTTT. The J gene is TRBJ1-1, the V gene TRBV18, with 7 positions matching TRBD1. Losses at the gene ends were 2 bases for V and 1 base for J; bases not matched to a gene: 4. Germline CDR1 is KGHSH and CDR2 is LQKENI. CDR3 length equals 15 residues.

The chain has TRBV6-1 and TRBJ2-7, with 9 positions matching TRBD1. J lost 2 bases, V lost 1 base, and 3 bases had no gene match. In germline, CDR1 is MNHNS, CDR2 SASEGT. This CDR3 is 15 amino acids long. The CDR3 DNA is TGTGCCAGCAGTGAAGACACAGGGGGCCCCTACGAGCAGTACTTC. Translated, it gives CASSEDTGGPYEQYF.

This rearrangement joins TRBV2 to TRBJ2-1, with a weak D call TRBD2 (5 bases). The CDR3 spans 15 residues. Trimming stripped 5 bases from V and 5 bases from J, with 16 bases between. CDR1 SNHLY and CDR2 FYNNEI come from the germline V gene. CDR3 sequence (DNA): TGTGCCAGCAGTAGCGGCAGTAATCTAAACAATGAGCAGTTCTTC. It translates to CASSSGSNLNNEQFF. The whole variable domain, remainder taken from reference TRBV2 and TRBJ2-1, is EPEVTQTPSHQVTQMGQEVILRCVPISNHLYFYWYRQILGQKVEFLVSFYNNEISEKSEIFDDQFSVERPDGSNFTLKIRSTKLEDSAMYFCASSSGSNLNNEQFFGPGTRLTVL.

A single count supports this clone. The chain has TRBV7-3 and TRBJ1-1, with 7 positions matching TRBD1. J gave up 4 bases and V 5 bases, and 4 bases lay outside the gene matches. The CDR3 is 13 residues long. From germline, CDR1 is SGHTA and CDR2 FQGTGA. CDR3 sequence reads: CASSAYRGTEAFF. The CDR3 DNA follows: TGTGCCAGCAGCGCATACAGGGGCACTGAAGCTTTCTTT.

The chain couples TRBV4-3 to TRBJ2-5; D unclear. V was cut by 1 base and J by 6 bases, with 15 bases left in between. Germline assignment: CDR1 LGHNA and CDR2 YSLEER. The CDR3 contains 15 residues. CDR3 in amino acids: CASSQASGSSKTQYF. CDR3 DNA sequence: TGCGCCAGCAGCCAAGCTTCCGGGTCCTCGAAGACCCAGTACTTC.

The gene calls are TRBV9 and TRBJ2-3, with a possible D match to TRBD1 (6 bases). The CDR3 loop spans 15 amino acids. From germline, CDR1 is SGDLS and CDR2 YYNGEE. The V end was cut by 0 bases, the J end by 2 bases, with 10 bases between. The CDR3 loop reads CASSVEPGDTDTQYF. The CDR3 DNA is TGTGCCAGCAGCGTAGAACCAGGGGACACAGATACGCAGTATTTT.

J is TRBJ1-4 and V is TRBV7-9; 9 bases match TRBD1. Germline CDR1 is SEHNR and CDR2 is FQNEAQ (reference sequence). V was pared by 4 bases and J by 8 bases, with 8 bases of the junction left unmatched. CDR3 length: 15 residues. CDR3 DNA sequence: TGTGCCAGCAGCTCCTGGGACAGGGACGGCGAAAAACTGTTTTTT. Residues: CASSSWDRDGEKLFF.

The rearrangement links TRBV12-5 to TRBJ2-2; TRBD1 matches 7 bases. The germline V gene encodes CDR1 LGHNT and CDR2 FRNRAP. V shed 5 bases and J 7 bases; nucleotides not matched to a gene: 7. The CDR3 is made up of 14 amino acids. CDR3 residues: CASGDTGAGGELFF. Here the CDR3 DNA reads TGTGCTAGTGGTGACACAGGGGCCGGCGGGGAGCTGTTTTTT.

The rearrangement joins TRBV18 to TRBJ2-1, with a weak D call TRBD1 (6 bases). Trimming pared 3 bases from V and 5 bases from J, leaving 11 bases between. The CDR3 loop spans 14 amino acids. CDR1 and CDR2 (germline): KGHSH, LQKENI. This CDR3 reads CASSPGQLNNEQFF. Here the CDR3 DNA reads TGTGCCAGCTCACCTGGACAGTTGAACAATGAGCAGTTCTTC.

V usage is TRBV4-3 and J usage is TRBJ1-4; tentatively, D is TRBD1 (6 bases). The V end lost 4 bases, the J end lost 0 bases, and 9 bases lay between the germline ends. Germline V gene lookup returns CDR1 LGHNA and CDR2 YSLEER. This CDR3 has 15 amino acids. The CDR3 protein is CASSPRTATNEKLFF. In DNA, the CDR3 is TGCGCCAGCAGCCCCAGGACAGCAACTAATGAAAAACTGTTTTTT.

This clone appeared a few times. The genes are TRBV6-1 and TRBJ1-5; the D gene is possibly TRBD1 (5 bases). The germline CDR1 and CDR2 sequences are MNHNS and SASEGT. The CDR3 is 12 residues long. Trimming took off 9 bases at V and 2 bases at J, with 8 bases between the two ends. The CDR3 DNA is TGTGCCAGAGGGGAGGGCAATCAGCCCCAGCATTTT. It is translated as CARGEGNQPQHF.

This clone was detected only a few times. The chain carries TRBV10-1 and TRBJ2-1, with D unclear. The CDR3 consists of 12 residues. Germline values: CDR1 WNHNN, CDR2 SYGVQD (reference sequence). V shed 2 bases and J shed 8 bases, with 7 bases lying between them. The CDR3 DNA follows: TGCGCCAGCAGTGAGGCCGGTTATGAGCAGTTCTTC. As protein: CASSEAGYEQFF.

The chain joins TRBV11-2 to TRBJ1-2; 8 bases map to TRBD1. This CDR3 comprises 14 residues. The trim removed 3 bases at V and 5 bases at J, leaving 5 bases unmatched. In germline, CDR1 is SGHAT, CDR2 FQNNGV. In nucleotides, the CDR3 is TGTGCCAGCAGCTTCGACAGGGGCGGATATGGCTACACCTTC. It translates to CASSFDRGGYGYTF.

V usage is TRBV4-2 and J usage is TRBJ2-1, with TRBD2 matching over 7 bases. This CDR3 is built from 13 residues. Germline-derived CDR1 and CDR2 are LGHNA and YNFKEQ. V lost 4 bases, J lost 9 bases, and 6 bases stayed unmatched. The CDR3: CASSPRLAAEQFF. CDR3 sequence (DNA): TGTGCCAGCAGCCCTCGACTAGCAGCTGAGCAGTTCTTC.

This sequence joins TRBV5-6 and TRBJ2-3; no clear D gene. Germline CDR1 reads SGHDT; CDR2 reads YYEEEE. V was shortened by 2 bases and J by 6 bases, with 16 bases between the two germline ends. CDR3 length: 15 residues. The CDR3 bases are TGTGCCAGCAGCTTTCTGACCAGGCCTGGGGATACGCAGTATTTT. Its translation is CASSFLTRPGDTQYF.